Shown below are 3 T cell receptor beta chains from a single sample sequenced in a study of PD-1 blockade in classical Hodgkin lymphoma. The sample's time point: newly diagnosed, previously untreated cHL patient sample. CD8+ T cell isolation from thawed PBMCs was performed by magnetic negative selection. Sequencing was performed with immunoSEQ multiplex PCR; in TCRdb, only in-frame clones are kept and a portion is missing. There are some 21,000 clones in the sample; 85% to 90% occur only once, and 6.5% to 8% lies in the top ten. Sequenced input: CD8+ T cells from blood. The receptors derive from a human donor with classical Hodgkin lymphoma.

V gene TRBV6-6 combines with J gene TRBJ2-7; the match to TRBD1 covers 10 bases. Germline V gene sequence: CDR1 MNHNY, CDR2 SVGAGI (reference sequence). The CDR3 sequence is 12 residues long. The ends lost 10 bases at V and 2 bases at J; junction bases unmatched: 2. CDR3: CATGQGAYEQYF. The CDR3, as DNA: TGTGCCACCGGACAGGGGGCCTACGAGCAGTACTTC.

CDR3 in amino acids: CASSLSLQRMNTEAFF. CDR3 in DNA: TGCGCCAGCAGCTTGAGTTTACAGCGAATGAACACTGAAGCTTTCTTT. The chain couples TRBV5-1 to TRBJ1-1; D remains ambiguous. Trimming left V 1 base short and J 0 bases short, with 13 bases between. The germline CDR1 and CDR2 sequences are SGHRS and YFSETQ. This CDR3 has 16 residues.

The CDR3 loop reads CASSPGQTHTDTQYF. CDR3 nucleotide sequence: TGTGCCAGCAGTCCCGGGCAAACGCACACAGATACGCAGTATTTT. The chain links TRBV28 to TRBJ2-3; D uncertain. Germline CDR1 MDHEN, CDR2 SYDVKM. V gave up 5 bases and J gave up 2 bases, with 14 bases separating them. There are 15 residues in the CDR3. The variable domain in full, with the rest retrieved from reference TRBV28 and TRBJ2-3, is DVKVTQSSRYLVKRTGEKVFLECVQDMDHENMFWYRQDPGLGLRLIYFSYDVKMKEKGDIPEGYSVSREKKERFSLILESASTNQTSMYLCASSPGQTHTDTQYFGPGTRLTVL.